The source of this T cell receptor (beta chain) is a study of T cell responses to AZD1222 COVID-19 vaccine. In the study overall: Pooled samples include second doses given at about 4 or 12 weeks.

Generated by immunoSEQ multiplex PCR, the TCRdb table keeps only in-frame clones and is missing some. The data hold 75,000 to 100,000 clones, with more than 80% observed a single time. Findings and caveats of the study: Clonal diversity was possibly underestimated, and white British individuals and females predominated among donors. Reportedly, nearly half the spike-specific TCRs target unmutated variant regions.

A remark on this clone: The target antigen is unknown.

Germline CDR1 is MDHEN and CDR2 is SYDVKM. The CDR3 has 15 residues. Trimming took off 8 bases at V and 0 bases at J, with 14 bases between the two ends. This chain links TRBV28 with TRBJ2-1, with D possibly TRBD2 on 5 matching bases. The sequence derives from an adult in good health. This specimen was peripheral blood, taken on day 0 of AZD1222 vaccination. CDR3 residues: CASGKQRSSYNEQFF. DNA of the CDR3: TGTGCCAGCGGAAAACAGCGGAGCTCCTACAATGAGCAGTTCTTC. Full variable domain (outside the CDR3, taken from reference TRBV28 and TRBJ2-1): DVKVTQSSRYLVKRTGEKVFLECVQDMDHENMFWYRQDPGLGLRLIYFSYDVKMKEKGDIPEGYSVSREKKERFSLILESASTNQTSMYLCASGKQRSSYNEQFFGPGTRLTVL.